A selection of T cell receptor beta chains follows, all from one sample in a study of OX40 agonist ivuxolimab in advanced cancers. Measured with immunoSEQ multiplex PCR; TCRdb has only the in-frame clones, and not every one. The sample shows about 70,000 clones, approximately 86% of them seen only once. The input for sequencing was CD4+ or CD8+ T cells sorted from blood, taken in a trial of the OX40 agonist ivuxolimab. Receptor source: an adult with an advanced solid tumor such as melanoma, head and neck, liver or kidney cancer. Each CDR3 is given with its conserved first and last residue. Fields, in order: V gene, D gene, J gene, clone size, CDR3 DNA, CDR3 protein. D genes are given only for firm matches. Part of the rows lack a size; the others show once, few, many or a class for expanded clones.

V: TRBV11-2; D: .; J: TRBJ2-7; size: .; DNA: TGTGCCAGCAGCTTAAGGACTGACGGGGAGCAGTACTTC; CDR3: CASSLRTDGEQYF
V: TRBV11-2; D: .; J: TRBJ2-3; size: .; DNA: TGTGCCAGCAGCCTAGACGGCCGGGCCACAGATACGCAGTATTTT; CDR3: CASSLDGRATDTQYF
V: TRBV9; D: .; J: TRBJ2-3; size: .; DNA: TGTGCCAGCAGCGTAGACAGTGGGAGCACAGATACGCAGTATTTT; CDR3: CASSVDSGSTDTQYF
V: TRBV2; D: .; J: TRBJ2-7; size: .; DNA: TGTGCCAGCAGGACGGGATCTGGGCGCGAGCAGTACTTC; CDR3: CASRTGSGREQYF
V: TRBV6-5; D: .; J: TRBJ2-1; size: .; DNA: TGTGCCAGCAGTCTCTTTAGCTCCTACAATGAGCAGTTCTTC; CDR3: CASSLFSSYNEQFF
V: TRBV4-1; D: .; J: TRBJ1-2; size: once; DNA: TGCGCCAGCAGCCACCATAGAGGGGAGGAGACTTTC; CDR3: CASSHHRGEETF
V: TRBV6-6; D: .; J: TRBJ1-3; size: .; DNA: TGTGCCAGCAGTCAAATGGTCCACTCTGGAAACACCATATATTTT; CDR3: CASSQMVHSGNTIYF
V: TRBV2; D: .; J: TRBJ2-7; size: .; DNA: TGTGCCAGCAGTATCCGACAGGTCGAGCAGTACTTC; CDR3: CASSIRQVEQYF
V: TRBV11-2; D: .; J: TRBJ1-6; size: once; DNA: TGTGCCAGCAGCTCTGTAGGTTCACCCCTCCACTTT; CDR3: CASSSVGSPLHF
V: TRBV20-1; D: .; J: TRBJ1-2; size: .; DNA: TGCAGTGCGCTACAGGGTTATGGCTACACCTTC; CDR3: CSALQGYGYTF
V: TRBV28; D: TRBD1; J: TRBJ1-2; size: .; DNA: TGTGCCAGCAGTTCCACACTCCGGGACAGCTATGGCTACACCTTC; CDR3: CASSSTLRDSYGYTF
V: TRBV7-9; D: .; J: TRBJ1-4; size: .; DNA: TGTGCCAGCAGCTTAGTGGGGAAGTCTCTTGAAAAACTGTTTTTT; CDR3: CASSLVGKSLEKLFF
V: TRBV11-2; D: .; J: TRBJ2-2; size: few; DNA: TGTGCCAGCAGCTCTAACTACAGGAGAAACACCGGGGAGCTGTTTTTT; CDR3: CASSSNYRRNTGELFF
V: TRBV6-1; D: .; J: TRBJ1-2; size: .; DNA: TGTGCCAGCAGTTATGGGTACGGCTACACCTTC; CDR3: CASSYGYGYTF
V: TRBV6-6; D: .; J: TRBJ2-7; size: .; DNA: TGTGCCAGCAGTTTGGGCTACGAGCAGTACTTC; CDR3: CASSLGYEQYF
V: TRBV9; D: .; J: TRBJ2-5; size: .; DNA: TGTGCCAGCAGCGTATCAAACCGCCGAGAGACCCAGTACTTC; CDR3: CASSVSNRRETQYF
V: TRBV9; D: .; J: TRBJ1-1; size: .; DNA: TGTGCCAGCAGCGTAGCGGCGAACACTGAAGCTTTCTTT; CDR3: CASSVAANTEAFF
V: TRBV7-8; D: .; J: TRBJ2-1; size: .; DNA: TGTGCCAGCAGCTTAGAGTTCTCCTACAATGAGCAGTTCTTC; CDR3: CASSLEFSYNEQFF
V: TRBV7-9; D: TRBD2; J: TRBJ2-5; size: .; DNA: TGTGCCAGCAGCTCGGGACTAGCGGGAGCCGTGGGGGAGACCCAGTACTTC; CDR3: CASSSGLAGAVGETQYF
V: TRBV6-5; D: .; J: TRBJ2-1; size: .; DNA: TGTGCCAGCAGTTACCATTGGAACGGTGAGCAGTTCTTC; CDR3: CASSYHWNGEQFF
V: TRBV29-1; D: .; J: TRBJ1-1; size: once; DNA: TGCAGCGTGGGGGGGGAGTCTGAAGCTTTCTTT; CDR3: CSVGGESEAFF
V: TRBV6-6; D: TRBD1; J: TRBJ1-1; size: .; DNA: TGTGCCAGCAGTTACCCCCAAACAGGGGACACTGAAGCTTTCTTT; CDR3: CASSYPQTGDTEAFF
V: TRBV20-1; D: .; J: TRBJ2-1; size: .; DNA: TGCAGTGCTAGACCCTACAATGAGCAGTTCTTC; CDR3: CSARPYNEQFF
V: TRBV11-2; D: TRBD2; J: TRBJ2-3; size: .; DNA: TGTGCCAGCAGCGTCCGACTAGCGGTGGGCACAGATACGCAGTATTTT; CDR3: CASSVRLAVGTDTQYF
V: TRBV15; D: .; J: TRBJ1-1; size: .; DNA: TGTGCCACCAGCAGAGAGGCGGCAGGGGCCCACACTGAAGCTTTCTTT; CDR3: CATSREAAGAHTEAFF
V: TRBV6-1; D: TRBD2; J: TRBJ2-1; size: few; DNA: TGTGCCAGCAGTGGCGGGACTAGCGGGATCGGAAATGAGCAGTTCTTC; CDR3: CASSGGTSGIGNEQFF
V: TRBV18; D: TRBD1; J: TRBJ1-2; size: .; DNA: TGTGCCAGCTCACCATTTAGGACAGGGAATGGCTACACCTTC; CDR3: CASSPFRTGNGYTF
V: TRBV5-5; D: .; J: TRBJ1-6; size: .; DNA: TGTGCCAGCAGCTTGGGTCCCTCCTATAATTCACCCCTCCACTTT; CDR3: CASSLGPSYNSPLHF
V: TRBV5-1; D: .; J: TRBJ2-2; size: .; DNA: TGCGCCAGCAGCTTCCGCCAGACAAACACCGGGGAGCTGTTTTTT; CDR3: CASSFRQTNTGELFF
V: TRBV9; D: .; J: TRBJ2-2; size: .; DNA: TGTGCCAGCAGCGTACAACCACAGAACACCGGGGAGCTGTTTTTT; CDR3: CASSVQPQNTGELFF
V: TRBV2; D: TRBD2; J: TRBJ2-3; size: .; DNA: TGTGCCAGCAGTTCCCCGGGACTAGCTACGCAGTATTTT; CDR3: CASSSPGLATQYF
V: TRBV2; D: TRBD1; J: TRBJ2-5; size: .; DNA: TGTGCCAGCAGTGATTTCGACAGGGGCGAGGAGACCCAGTACTTC; CDR3: CASSDFDRGEETQYF
V: TRBV9; D: .; J: TRBJ2-5; size: .; DNA: TGTGCCAGCAGCGTAGGGGACGGCAAAGAGACCCAGTACTTC; CDR3: CASSVGDGKETQYF
V: TRBV13; D: TRBD1; J: TRBJ2-1; size: once; DNA: TGTGCCAGCAGCTTGGACAGGGGCTTATACAATGAGCAGTTCTTC; CDR3: CASSLDRGLYNEQFF
V: TRBV10-3; D: TRBD1; J: TRBJ1-5; size: .; DNA: TGTGCCATCAGGGGAGACAGGGAAGGTCAGCCCCAGCATTTT; CDR3: CAIRGDREGQPQHF
V: TRBV5-1; D: .; J: TRBJ2-3; size: .; DNA: TGCGCCAGCAGCTTGAGTGGCGGGACCACAGATACGCAGTATTTT; CDR3: CASSLSGGTTDTQYF
V: TRBV10-2; D: .; J: TRBJ2-7; size: .; DNA: TGCGCCAGCAGTCCGGAGAAGCTTTCCTACGAGCAGTACTTC; CDR3: CASSPEKLSYEQYF
V: TRBV19; D: TRBD1; J: TRBJ2-7; size: few; DNA: TGTGCCAGTAGCACGACAGGGACCTCCTACGAGCAGTACTTC; CDR3: CASSTTGTSYEQYF
V: TRBV5-1; D: .; J: TRBJ1-1; size: few; DNA: TGCGCCAGCAGCTCCATGGGGGACACTGAAGCTTTCTTT; CDR3: CASSSMGDTEAFF
V: TRBV6-1; D: .; J: TRBJ2-7; size: once; DNA: TGTGCCAGCAGTGAAGCCCGGGGTGGGGGATCCTACGAGCAGTACTTC; CDR3: CASSEARGGGSYEQYF
V: TRBV9; D: TRBD1; J: TRBJ1-2; size: .; DNA: TGTGCCAGCAGCGTAGCTACAGGGGACTATGGCTACACCTTC; CDR3: CASSVATGDYGYTF
V: TRBV7-6; D: .; J: TRBJ1-2; size: .; DNA: TGTGCCAGCAGCTTAGCGCTGGCAGGGAGGGACTATGGCTACACCTTC; CDR3: CASSLALAGRDYGYTF
V: TRBV7-8; D: .; J: TRBJ1-2; size: .; DNA: TGTGCCAGCAGCTTAACTCAGGGGCCTAACTATGGCTACACCTTC; CDR3: CASSLTQGPNYGYTF
V: TRBV19; D: TRBD1; J: TRBJ2-3; size: .; DNA: TGTGCCAGTAGTGCCGGGACAGGGAACACAGATACGCAGTATTTT; CDR3: CASSAGTGNTDTQYF
V: TRBV4-1; D: .; J: TRBJ1-5; size: few; DNA: TGCGCCAGCAGCTACAGGTCGAGCAATCAGCCCCAGCATTTT; CDR3: CASSYRSSNQPQHF
V: TRBV7-8; D: .; J: TRBJ1-5; size: .; DNA: TGTGCCAGCAGCTTATCTAGGAGGGAGAATCAGCCCCAGCATTTT; CDR3: CASSLSRRENQPQHF
V: TRBV7-9; D: TRBD1; J: TRBJ1-2; size: .; DNA: TGTGCCAGCAGCCCTGGGAGGAGGGGGACAGGGGATTATGGCTACACCTTC; CDR3: CASSPGRRGTGDYGYTF
V: TRBV2; D: .; J: TRBJ2-1; size: .; DNA: TGTGCCAGCAGTCCAGGGAGGCTCACAGATGAGCAGTTCTTC; CDR3: CASSPGRLTDEQFF
V: TRBV2; D: .; J: TRBJ1-2; size: .; DNA: TGTGCCAGCGGGGACCCGGGGTACACCTTC; CDR3: CASGDPGYTF
V: TRBV7-8; D: TRBD2; J: TRBJ2-5; size: .; DNA: TGTGCCAGCAGCTTGGGGAGGGAAGGGACCCAGTACTTC; CDR3: CASSLGREGTQYF
V: TRBV19; D: .; J: TRBJ1-5; size: .; DNA: TGTGCCAGTAGACTGTTTCATGGCCCGACGGATCAGCCCCAGCATTTT; CDR3: CASRLFHGPTDQPQHF
V: TRBV4-2; D: .; J: TRBJ1-4; size: .; DNA: TGTGCCAGCAGCCAAGGGGTGGAAAAACTGTTTTTT; CDR3: CASSQGVEKLFF
V: TRBV4-2; D: TRBD2; J: TRBJ2-7; size: .; DNA: TGTGCCAGCAGCCTAGCGGGAGCCACCTACGAGCAGTACTTC; CDR3: CASSLAGATYEQYF
V: TRBV30; D: .; J: TRBJ1-2; size: .; DNA: TGTGCCTGGATCCGTCAGGGGCTTGACTATGGCTACACCTTC; CDR3: CAWIRQGLDYGYTF
V: TRBV9; D: .; J: TRBJ2-3; size: .; DNA: TGTGCCAGCAGCGTGGACTACCGCACAGATACGCAGTATTTT; CDR3: CASSVDYRTDTQYF
V: TRBV28; D: .; J: TRBJ2-4; size: .; DNA: TGTGCCAGCAGTTCTTCAGGAATAGCCAAAAACATTCAGTACTTC; CDR3: CASSSSGIAKNIQYF
V: TRBV7-6; D: .; J: TRBJ1-2; size: .; DNA: TGTGCCAGCAGCTTAGCAGGGGAAGTCGATGGCTACACCTTC; CDR3: CASSLAGEVDGYTF
V: TRBV11-2; D: .; J: TRBJ1-4; size: .; DNA: TGTGCCAGCAGCACCAGGGGTTTGGATGAAAAACTGTTTTTT; CDR3: CASSTRGLDEKLFF
V: TRBV5-6; D: .; J: TRBJ1-1; size: few; DNA: TGTGCCAGCAGCTTTGGCAGGAACACTGAAGCTTTCTTT; CDR3: CASSFGRNTEAFF
V: TRBV5-5; D: TRBD2; J: TRBJ2-1; size: .; DNA: TGTGCCAGCAGCCTGATGCGGGAGTCTTACAATGAGCAGTTCTTC; CDR3: CASSLMRESYNEQFF